A single sample gave rise to the 8 T cell receptor beta chains below, sequenced in a study of shared clonotypes between healthy human individuals. Produced via immunoSEQ multiplex PCR; TCRdb's table is partial and in-frame only. The profile covers about 1.1 million clones, with roughly 77% appearing a single time and 0.89% taken by the ten largest. The sample taken for sequencing was memory CD4+ T cells from PBMCs. Subset denoted: CD45RA-negative fraction. The origin of the receptors is a man between 18 and 29 years old in good health. Some clones in this sample may be carry-over from other donors' samples.

The rearrangement links TRBV4-3 to TRBJ2-7; unclear D gene. V was clipped by 1 base and J by 4 bases, with 14 bases between them. Germline CDR1 is LGHNA and CDR2 is YSLEER. The CDR3 has 15 amino acids. For the CDR3, the DNA is TGCGCCAGCAGCCAAGCTTTCGGCCTAACGTACGAGCAGTACTTC. It codes for CASSQAFGLTYEQYF.

This CDR3 reads CASSQGQGGYGYTF. The CDR3, as DNA: TGCGCCAGCAGCCAAGGACAGGGCGGCTATGGCTACACCTTC. The chain combines TRBV5-1 with TRBJ1-2; 8 bases map to TRBD1. After removal of 4 bases from V and 4 bases from J, the junction contained 6 bases not matched to a gene. The CDR3 spans 14 residues. Germline assignment: CDR1 SGHRS and CDR2 YFSETQ.

This clone was counted once. The chain couples TRBV7-3 to TRBJ2-3; 8 bases map to TRBD2. This CDR3 contains 16 residues. J lost 1 base, V lost 5 bases, and 8 bases had no gene match. CDR1 and CDR2 (germline): SGHTA, FQGTGA. The CDR3 protein is CASSVMGLGGTDTQYF. CDR3 DNA sequence: TGTGCCAGCAGCGTGATGGGACTAGGTGGCACAGATACGCAGTATTTT.

V is TRBV4-1 and J is TRBJ2-4; 12 positions agree with TRBD1. The germline V gene encodes CDR1 MGHRA and CDR2 YSYEKL. Trimming took 1 base from V and 2 from J; bases not matched to a gene: 9. The CDR3 covers 19 residues. CDR3 sequence (DNA): TGCGCCAGCAGCCAAGGGGACAGGGGGCGGTTTAGGTCCAAAAACATTCAGTACTTC. It codes for CASSQGDRGRFRSKNIQYF.

The CDR3: CASSFLGGSGEQYF. CDR3 coding DNA: TGTGCCAGCAGTTTTTTGGGAGGTTCAGGCGAGCAGTACTTC. This chain connects TRBV27 to TRBJ2-7; a possible D gene is TRBD2 (6 bases). CDR3 length: 14 amino acids. Germline V lookup: CDR1 MNHEY, CDR2 SMNVEV (reference sequence). Between the trimmed V and J ends, which lost 3 bases and 6 bases, there was a span of 15 bases.

This clone was picked up a small number of times. This chain links TRBV28 with TRBJ2-7; D remains ambiguous. V was shortened by 5 bases and J by 0 bases, with 11 bases between the two germline ends. The germline V gene encodes CDR1 MDHEN and CDR2 SYDVKM. CDR3 length: 14 amino acids. The CDR3 loop is CASSPNRPSYEQYF. The CDR3, as DNA: TGTGCCAGCAGTCCAAATCGCCCCTCCTACGAGCAGTACTTC. The whole variable domain, remainder taken from reference TRBV28 and TRBJ2-7, is DVKVTQSSRYLVKRTGEKVFLECVQDMDHENMFWYRQDPGLGLRLIYFSYDVKMKEKGDIPEGYSVSREKKERFSLILESASTNQTSMYLCASSPNRPSYEQYFGPGTRLTVT.

This chain uses TRBV7-2 with TRBJ2-3; 8 bases match TRBD1. V was pared by 5 bases and J by 4 bases, with 14 bases of the junction left unmatched. This CDR3 is built from 17 residues. From germline, CDR1 is SGHTA and CDR2 FQGNSA. CDR3 amino acids: CASSQARQGIKADTQYF. The DNA of the CDR3 is TGTGCCAGCAGCCAAGCGAGACAGGGGATCAAGGCAGATACGCAGTATTTT.

The chain carries TRBV18 and TRBJ2-6, with D uncertain. The germline gives CDR1 KGHSH, CDR2 LQKENI. CDR3 size: 15 residues. Trimming pared 3 bases from V and 2 bases from J, leaving 8 bases between. The CDR3, as DNA: TGTGCCAGCTCACCCGGAGTACCTGGGGCCAACGTCCTGACTTTC. It specifies CASSPGVPGANVLTF.